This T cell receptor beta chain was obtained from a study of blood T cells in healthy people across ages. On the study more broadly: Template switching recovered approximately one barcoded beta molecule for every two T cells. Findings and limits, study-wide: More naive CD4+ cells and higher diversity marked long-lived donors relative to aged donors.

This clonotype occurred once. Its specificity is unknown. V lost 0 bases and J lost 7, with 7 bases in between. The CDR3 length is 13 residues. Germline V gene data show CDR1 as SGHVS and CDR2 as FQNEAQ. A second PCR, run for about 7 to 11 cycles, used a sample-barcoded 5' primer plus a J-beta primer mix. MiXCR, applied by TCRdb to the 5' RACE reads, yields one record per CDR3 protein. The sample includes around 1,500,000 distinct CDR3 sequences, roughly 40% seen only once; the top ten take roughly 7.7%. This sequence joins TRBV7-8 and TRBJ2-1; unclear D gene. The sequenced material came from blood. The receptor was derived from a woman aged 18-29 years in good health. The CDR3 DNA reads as TGTGCCAGCAGCTTAGCGCGACGAAATGAGCAGTTCTTC. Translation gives CASSLARRNEQFF.